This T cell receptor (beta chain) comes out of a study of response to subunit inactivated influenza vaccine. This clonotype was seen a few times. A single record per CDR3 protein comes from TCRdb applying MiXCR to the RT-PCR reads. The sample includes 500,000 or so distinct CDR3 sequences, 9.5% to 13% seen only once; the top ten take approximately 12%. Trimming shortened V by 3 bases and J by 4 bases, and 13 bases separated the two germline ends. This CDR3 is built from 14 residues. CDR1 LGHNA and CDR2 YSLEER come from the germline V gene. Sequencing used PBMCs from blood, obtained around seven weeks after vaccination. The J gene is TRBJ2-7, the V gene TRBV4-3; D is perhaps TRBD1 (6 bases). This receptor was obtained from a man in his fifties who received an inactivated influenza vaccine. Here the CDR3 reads CASSHPQGSYEQYF. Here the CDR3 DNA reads TGCGCCAGCAGCCACCCCCAGGGGTCTTACGAGCAGTACTTC.